Following are 2 T cell receptor beta chains from one sample sequenced in a study of blood T cell repertoires in COVID-19. Method: immunoSEQ multiplex PCR; TCRdb's copy keeps in-frame clones and lacks some. The table includes over 250,000 clones, 75% to 85% detected once. Sequencing was carried out using peripheral blood. Every receptor here comes from a man aged 45 to 65 with active or convalescent COVID-19.

The V and J genes are TRBV6-6 and TRBJ2-7; 9 positions agree with TRBD2. The CDR3 is 15 residues long. Germline assignment: CDR1 MNHNY and CDR2 SVGAGI (reference sequence). The J segment lost 5 bases and the V segment lost 0 bases, leaving 5 bases of the junction unmatched. The CDR3 DNA reads as TGTGCCAGCAGTTACTCGGCGGGAGGGCCCAACGAGCAGTACTTC. This sequence encodes CASSYSAGGPNEQYF.

The CDR3 here is CASSGSGTSGVSEQYF. The CDR3 nucleotides read TGTGCCAGCAGCGGGAGTGGGACTAGCGGGGTTTCCGAGCAGTACTTC. The J gene is TRBJ2-7, the V gene TRBV5-4; 13 nucleotides line up with TRBD2. J was trimmed by 6 bases and V by 4 bases; bases with no gene match: 10. CDR3 length: 16 residues. Looked up from germline, CDR1 is SGHNT and CDR2 is YYREEE (reference sequence).